Following are 6 T cell receptor beta chains from one sample sequenced in a study of T-cell reconstitution after alpha-beta-depleted transplantation in children. Researchers prepared the TCRbeta library using unique molecular identifiers, the study reports. TCRdb re-derived calls from the PCR reads in MiXCR, one entry per CDR3 protein. The profile covers approximately 190,000 distinct CDR3 sequences, with 7.5% to 9.5% appearing a single time and 35% to 45% taken by the ten largest. Material: PBMCs, mostly from graft donor cells, obtained 360 days after TCRalphabeta/CD19-depleted stem cell transplant. The receptors were gathered from a male patient under 10 years old who had a stem cell transplant for acute myeloid leukemia, so the T cells may come from the graft donor.

This clonotype was observed a few times. V gene TRBV6-2 or TRBV6-3 combines with J gene TRBJ1-5, with D uncertain. The CDR3 totals 14 residues. V lost 3 bases, J lost 1 base, and 7 bases lay in between. CDR1 is MNHEY, CDR2 SVGEGT, per germline. This CDR3 reads CASSYRESNQPQHF. The CDR3 DNA is TGTGCCAGCAGTTATAGAGAAAGCAATCAGCCCCAGCATTTT.

The sample holds a few counts of this clonotype. The chain carries TRBV5-1 and TRBJ2-2; the match to TRBD2 covers 11 bases. CDR1 SGHRS and CDR2 YFSETQ come from the germline V gene. The CDR3 extends over 15 amino acids. V lost 5 bases, J lost 4 bases, and 4 bases stayed unmatched. In DNA form, the CDR3 reads TGCGCCAGCAGACTAGCGGGAGCGGGCACCGGGGAGCTGTTTTTT. Amino acid sequence: CASRLAGAGTGELFF.

The chain recombines TRBV12-5 with TRBJ2-1; TRBD2 aligns across 11 bases. This CDR3 contains 16 residues. Per germline, CDR1 LGHNT and CDR2 FRNRAP. J gave up 6 bases and V 3 bases, and 7 bases lay outside the gene matches. This CDR3 is CASGLGPSGGPNEQFF. The CDR3 DNA reads as TGTGCTAGTGGTTTAGGCCCTAGCGGGGGGCCCAATGAGCAGTTCTTC.

V usage is TRBV20-1 and J usage is TRBJ1-2; D is unresolved. The germline CDR1 and CDR2 sequences are DFQATT and SNEGSKA (reference sequence). V dropped 6 bases and J dropped 8 bases, with 25 bases sitting between them. CDR3 size: 15 residues. The CDR3 bases are TGCAGTGCCGAGCCCCAGTTGGCGGGGATTCACGGCTACACCTTC. It yields the protein CSAEPQLAGIHGYTF.

This clonotype was found many times. V usage is TRBV5-1 and J usage is TRBJ2-3; 10 positions agree with TRBD2. From germline, CDR1 is SGHRS and CDR2 YFSETQ. The CDR3 loop spans 14 amino acids. The V segment lost 4 bases and the J segment 3 bases; nucleotides outside the gene matches: 2. CDR3 region: CASSLAGETDTQYF. CDR3 DNA: TGCGCCAGCAGCCTAGCGGGAGAAACAGATACGCAGTATTTT.

This sequence joins TRBV5-1 and TRBJ2-7; the D gene is possibly TRBD1 (6 bases). V was clipped by 3 bases and J by 5 bases, with 12 bases between them. Germline V CDR1 and CDR2: SGHRS, YFSETQ. The CDR3 consists of 13 residues. DNA for the CDR3: TGCGCCAGCAGCTCTTTACAGGGCCACGAGCAGTACTTC. Translated: CASSSLQGHEQYF.